This entry lists 15 T cell receptor beta chains sequenced from one sample in a study of CD8 T cells in ankylosing spondylitis. For these TCRs, the target antigens are not known. One entry per CDR3 protein, called by TCRdb with MiXCR from the 5' RACE reads. The sample has roughly 350,000 distinct CDR3 sequences, approximately 8.2% seen once. Study findings and constraints: Within ankylosing spondylitis blood, a TCR beta motif made up of under 10 highly homologous variants appeared to be characteristic.

Sequences were obtained from blood, either unsorted or a sorted T cell fraction (not recorded which). The receptors derive from a male donor with ankylosing spondylitis.

This clonotype was counted between two and nine times. V is TRBV28 and J is TRBJ2-7, with 8 positions matching TRBD2. This CDR3 has 15 amino acids. The germline V gene encodes CDR1 MDHEN and CDR2 SYDVKM. Losses at the gene ends were 6 bases for V and 4 bases for J; bases not matched to a gene: 11. CDR3 region: CASSPGAAGVYEQYF. The CDR3, as DNA: TGTGCCAGCAGCCCGGGTGCAGCGGGAGTATACGAGCAGTACTTC.

This clonotype has just a few counts. The chain employs TRBV20-1 and TRBJ2-1; 9 nucleotides match TRBD2. CDR1 and CDR2 (germline): DFQATT, SNEGSKA (reference sequence). There are 15 residues in the CDR3. Germline trimming cut 5 bases from V and 4 bases from J; bases unmatched to any gene: 9. Here the CDR3 DNA reads TGCAGTGCTCCCAGCGGGAGGCCCTTATACAATGAGCAGTTCTTC. Its translation: CSAPSGRPLYNEQFF.

Points on this clonotype: This clone may be a read error of a much larger clone one base away. CDR3 DNA: TGCAGCGTCGCCTGGACCGCAAGTAGAACTGAAGCTTTCTTT. This gives the protein CSVAWTASRTEAFF. The rearrangement uses TRBV29-1 and TRBJ1-1; D uncertain. V was cut by 6 bases and J by 5 bases, with 19 bases left in between. The CDR3 runs 14 residues. Germline values: CDR1 SQVTM, CDR2 ANQGSEA.

V is TRBV6-1 and J is TRBJ1-2, with a tentative D call TRBD1 (6 bases). Germline V gene sequence: CDR1 MNHNS, CDR2 SASEGT. Trimming took 5 bases from V and 5 from J, leaving 15 bases between them. CDR3 length equals 14 residues. For the CDR3, the DNA is TGTGCCAGCAGTCTATCCAAGGGGGTATATGGCTACACCTTC. Translating gives CASSLSKGVYGYTF.

The chain couples TRBV4-3 to TRBJ2-2; weak D call: TRBD2 (6 bases). This CDR3 is built from 18 residues. The V end was cut by 0 bases, the J end by 0 bases, with 14 bases between. The V gene's germline CDR1 is LGHNA and CDR2 YSLEER. The CDR3 loop reads CASSQDRGLAANTGELFF. CDR3 bases: TGCGCCAGCAGCCAAGATCGAGGCTTAGCGGCGAACACCGGGGAGCTGTTTTTT.

CDR3 amino acids: CASSPRRGDEQYF. CDR3 DNA: TGTGCCAGTAGTCCCCGTCGGGGCGACGAGCAGTACTTC. The chain is built from TRBV19 and TRBJ2-7; D is tentatively TRBD1 or TRBD2 (5 bases each). Trimming took off 5 bases at V and 5 bases at J, with 13 bases between the two ends. There are 13 residues in the CDR3. The germline V gene has CDR1 LNHDA and CDR2 SQIVND (reference sequence).

There are many counts of this clonotype. The chain is built from TRBV6-1 and TRBJ2-1; 7 nucleotides match TRBD2. Germline V CDR1 and CDR2: MNHNS, SASEGT. V dropped 6 bases and J dropped 9; count of bases not matched to a gene: 11. There are 14 residues in the CDR3. This chain's CDR3 is CASRPGLNGLEQFF. The CDR3 bases are TGTGCCAGCAGACCGGGACTAAACGGCCTTGAGCAGTTCTTC.

The chain carries TRBV5-6 and TRBJ2-6; D uncertain. Germline V CDR1 and CDR2: SGHDT, YYEEEE. Trimming took off 0 bases at V and 0 bases at J, with 4 bases between the two ends. This CDR3 spans 15 amino acids. CDR3 coding DNA: TGTGCCAGCAGCTTGGGTCCCTCTGGGGCCAACGTCCTGACTTTC. This codes for CASSLGPSGANVLTF.

The genes are TRBV18 and TRBJ2-7; D possibly corresponds to TRBD2 (6 bases). Germline loops: CDR1 KGHSH, CDR2 LQKENI. With 2 bases removed from V and 2 bases from J, the gap between germline ends came to 13 bases. This CDR3 has 15 amino acids. DNA for the CDR3: TGTGCCAGCTCACCAGTCGCGGGGCTGGCCTACGAGCAGTACTTC. Translated, it gives CASSPVAGLAYEQYF.

The J gene is TRBJ2-3, the V gene TRBV6-2 or TRBV6-3; perhaps TRBD2 as D (6 bases). The CDR3 spans 14 residues. CDR1 MNHEY and CDR2 SVGEGT come from the germline V gene. Trimming pared 3 bases from V and 0 bases from J, leaving 7 bases between. DNA of the CDR3: TGTGCCAGCAGTTATGCGGGAAGCACAGATACGCAGTATTTT. Translated: CASSYAGSTDTQYF.

This clonotype was counted a few times. This chain links TRBV5-1 with TRBJ1-3; D not certain. The CDR3 runs to 15 residues. V lost 5 bases to trimming and J lost 4 bases, with 16 bases between them. Per germline, CDR1 SGHRS and CDR2 YFSETQ. The CDR3 nucleotides read TGCGCCAGCAGGATGGACGGGGTGAGAGGAAACACCATATATTTT. Encoded protein: CASRMDGVRGNTIYF.

This rearrangement joins TRBV15 to TRBJ2-5; 8 bases match TRBD2. The germline gives CDR1 LNHNV, CDR2 YYDKDF (reference sequence). With 1 base clipped from V and 4 bases from J, the junction kept 8 bases outside the gene matches. This CDR3 has 16 residues. CDR3 loop: CATSRGAGGQSETQYF. In nucleotides, the CDR3 is TGTGCCACCAGCAGAGGTGCGGGGGGCCAATCAGAGACCCAGTACTTC.

This rearrangement joins TRBV5-1 to TRBJ2-7; possibly TRBD1 for D (5 bases). This CDR3 spans 14 amino acids. The ends were cut back, 4 bases at V and 3 bases at J, with 14 bases in the middle. The germline V gene has CDR1 SGHRS and CDR2 YFSETQ. The CDR3 sequence: CASSDPRQSYEQYF. The CDR3 region has the DNA TGCGCCAGCAGCGATCCCCGACAGAGCTACGAGCAGTACTTC.

This clonotype was observed a handful of times. The V call is TRBV14, the J call TRBJ2-2; the match to TRBD1 covers 7 bases. Germline lookup yields CDR1 SGHDN and CDR2 FVKESK. The CDR3 is made up of 19 amino acids. Trimming took 3 bases from V and 0 from J; bases not matched to a gene: 13. The DNA of the CDR3 is TGTGCCAGCAGCCATACAGTGGGACAGATCACCACGAACACCGGGGAGCTGTTTTTT. It yields the protein CASSHTVGQITTNTGELFF.

This clonotype was picked up a small number of times. The chain combines TRBV7-9 with TRBJ2-7; D is unresolved. The V and J ends lost 1 base and 6 bases respectively, with 10 bases between them. This CDR3 has 13 residues. The germline CDR1 and CDR2 sequences are SEHNR and FQNEAQ (reference sequence). CDR3 sequence reads: CASSLDEVGEQYF. Here the CDR3 DNA reads TGTGCCAGCAGCTTAGATGAGGTCGGCGAGCAGTACTTC.